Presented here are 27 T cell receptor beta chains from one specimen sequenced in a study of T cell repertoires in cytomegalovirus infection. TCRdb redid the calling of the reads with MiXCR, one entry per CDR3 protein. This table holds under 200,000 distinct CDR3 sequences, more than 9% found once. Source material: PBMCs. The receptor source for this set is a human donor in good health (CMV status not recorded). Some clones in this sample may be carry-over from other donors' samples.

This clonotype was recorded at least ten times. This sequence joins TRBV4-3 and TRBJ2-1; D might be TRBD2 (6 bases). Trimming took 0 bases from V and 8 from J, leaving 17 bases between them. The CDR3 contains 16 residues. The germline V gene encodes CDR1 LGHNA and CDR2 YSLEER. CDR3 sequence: CASSQDRGTGDYEQFF. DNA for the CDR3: TGCGCCAGCAGCCAAGATCGGGGGACTGGAGACTATGAGCAGTTCTTC.

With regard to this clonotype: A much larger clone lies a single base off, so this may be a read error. The CDR3 DNA reads TGTGCCAGCAGTTTCTTTTCAGGGTCTGACTCACCCCCCCACTTT. This codes for CASSFFSGSDSPPHF. The gene calls are TRBV28 and TRBJ1-6; D possibly corresponds to TRBD1 (5 bases). Per germline, CDR1 MDHEN and CDR2 SYDVKM. The CDR3 loop spans 15 amino acids.

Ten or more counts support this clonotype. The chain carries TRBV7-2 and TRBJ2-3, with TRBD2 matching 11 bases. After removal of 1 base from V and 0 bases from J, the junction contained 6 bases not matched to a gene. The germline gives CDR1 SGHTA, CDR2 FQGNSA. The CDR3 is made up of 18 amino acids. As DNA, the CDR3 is TGTGCCAGCAGCTTAGTACGAGCTAGCGGGGGGAGCACAGATACGCAGTATTTT. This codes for CASSLVRASGGSTDTQYF.

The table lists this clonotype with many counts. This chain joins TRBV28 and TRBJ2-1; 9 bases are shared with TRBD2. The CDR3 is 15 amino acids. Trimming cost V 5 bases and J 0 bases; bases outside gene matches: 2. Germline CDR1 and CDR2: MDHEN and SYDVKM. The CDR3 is CASSNSGSSYNEQFF. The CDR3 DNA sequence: TGTGCCAGCAGTAATAGCGGGAGCTCCTACAATGAGCAGTTCTTC.

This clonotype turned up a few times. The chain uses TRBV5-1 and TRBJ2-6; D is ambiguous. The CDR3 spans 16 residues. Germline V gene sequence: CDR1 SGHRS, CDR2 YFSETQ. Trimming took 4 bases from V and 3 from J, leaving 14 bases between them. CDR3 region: CASSLQPGVGANVLTF. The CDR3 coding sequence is TGCGCCAGCAGCCTACAACCAGGAGTTGGGGCCAACGTCCTGACTTTC.

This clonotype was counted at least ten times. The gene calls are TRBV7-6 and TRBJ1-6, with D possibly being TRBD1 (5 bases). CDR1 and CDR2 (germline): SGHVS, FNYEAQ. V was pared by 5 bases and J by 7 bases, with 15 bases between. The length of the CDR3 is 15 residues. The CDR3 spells CASSVGQGRNSPLHF. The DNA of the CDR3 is TGTGCCAGCAGCGTAGGGCAGGGCCGAAATTCACCCCTCCACTTT.

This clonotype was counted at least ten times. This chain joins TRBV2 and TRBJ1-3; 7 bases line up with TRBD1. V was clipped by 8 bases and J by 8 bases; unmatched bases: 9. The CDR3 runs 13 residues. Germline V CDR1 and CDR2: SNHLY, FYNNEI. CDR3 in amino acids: CASGTDYMDTIYF. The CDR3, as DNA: TGTGCCAGCGGGACAGACTATATGGACACCATATATTTT.

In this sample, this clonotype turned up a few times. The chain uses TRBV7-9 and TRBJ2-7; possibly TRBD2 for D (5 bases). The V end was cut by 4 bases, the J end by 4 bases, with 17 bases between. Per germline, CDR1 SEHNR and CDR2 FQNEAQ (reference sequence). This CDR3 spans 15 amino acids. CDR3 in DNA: TGTGCCAGCAGCTCCCCGCTTAGCGTGAGTTACGAGCAGTACTTC. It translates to CASSSPLSVSYEQYF.

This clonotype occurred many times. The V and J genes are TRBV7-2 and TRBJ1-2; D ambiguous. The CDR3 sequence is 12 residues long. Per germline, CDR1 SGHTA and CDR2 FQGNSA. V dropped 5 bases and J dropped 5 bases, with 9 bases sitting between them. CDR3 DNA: TGTGCCAGCAGCCCAGAAGATTATGGCTACACCTTC. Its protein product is CASSPEDYGYTF.

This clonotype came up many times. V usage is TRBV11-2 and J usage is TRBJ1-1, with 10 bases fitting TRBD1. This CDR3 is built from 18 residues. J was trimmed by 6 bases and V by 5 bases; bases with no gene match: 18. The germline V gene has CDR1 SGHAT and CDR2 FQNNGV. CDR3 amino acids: CASSATRSGQGSKAEAFF. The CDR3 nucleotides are TGTGCCAGCAGCGCCACAAGGTCGGGACAGGGGAGCAAGGCTGAAGCTTTCTTT.

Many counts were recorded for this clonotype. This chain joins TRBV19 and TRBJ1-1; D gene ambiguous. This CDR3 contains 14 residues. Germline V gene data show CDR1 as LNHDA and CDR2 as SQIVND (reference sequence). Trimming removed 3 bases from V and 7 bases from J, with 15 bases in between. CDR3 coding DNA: TGTGCCAGTAGTATGCAGGCCCGAACTGGTGAAGCTTTCTTT. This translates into CASSMQARTGEAFF. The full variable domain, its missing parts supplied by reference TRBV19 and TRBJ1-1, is DGGITQSPKYLFRKEGQNVTLSCEQNLNHDAMYWYRQDPGQGLRLIYYSQIVNDFQKGDIAEGYSVSREKKESFPLTVTSAQKNPTAFYLCASSMQARTGEAFFGQGTRLTVV.

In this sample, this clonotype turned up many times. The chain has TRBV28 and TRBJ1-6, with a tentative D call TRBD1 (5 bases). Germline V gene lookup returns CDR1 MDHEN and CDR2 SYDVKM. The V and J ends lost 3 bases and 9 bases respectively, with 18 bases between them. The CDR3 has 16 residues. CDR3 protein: CASSFSTAGIASPLHF. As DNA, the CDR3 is TGTGCCAGCAGTTTCAGCACGGCAGGGATTGCTTCACCCCTCCACTTT.

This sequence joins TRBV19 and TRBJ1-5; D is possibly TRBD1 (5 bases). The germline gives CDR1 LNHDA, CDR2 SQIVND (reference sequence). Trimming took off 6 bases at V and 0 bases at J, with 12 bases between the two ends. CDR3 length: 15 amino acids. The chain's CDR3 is CASRKTGDSNQPQHF. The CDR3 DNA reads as TGTGCCAGTAGAAAGACGGGGGATAGCAATCAGCCCCAGCATTTT.

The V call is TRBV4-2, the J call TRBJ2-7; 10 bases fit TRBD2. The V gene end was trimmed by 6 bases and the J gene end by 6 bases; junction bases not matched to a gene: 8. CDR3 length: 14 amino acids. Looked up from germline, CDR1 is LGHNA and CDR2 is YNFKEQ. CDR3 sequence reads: CASSLAGVAREQYF. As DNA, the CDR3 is TGTGCCAGCAGTCTAGCGGGAGTCGCTCGCGAGCAGTACTTC.

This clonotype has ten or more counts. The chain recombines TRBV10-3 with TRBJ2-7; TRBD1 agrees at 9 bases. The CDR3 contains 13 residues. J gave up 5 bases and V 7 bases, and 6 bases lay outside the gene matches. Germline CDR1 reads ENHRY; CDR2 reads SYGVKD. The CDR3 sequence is CAITRDRDDEQYF. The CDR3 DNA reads TGTGCCATCACCCGGGACAGGGATGACGAGCAGTACTTC.

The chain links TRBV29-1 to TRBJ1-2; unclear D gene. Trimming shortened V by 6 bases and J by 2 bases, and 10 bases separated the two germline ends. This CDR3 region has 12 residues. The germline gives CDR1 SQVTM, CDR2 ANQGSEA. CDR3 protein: CSVEAQNYGYTF. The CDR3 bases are TGCAGCGTCGAGGCCCAGAACTATGGCTACACCTTC.

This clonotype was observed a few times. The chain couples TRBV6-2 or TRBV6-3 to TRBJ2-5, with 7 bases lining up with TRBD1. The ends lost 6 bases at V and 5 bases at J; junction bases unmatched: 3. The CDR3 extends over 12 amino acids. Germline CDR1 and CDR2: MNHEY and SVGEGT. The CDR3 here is CASSRQGETQYF. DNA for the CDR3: TGTGCCAGCAGCCGACAGGGCGAGACCCAGTACTTC.

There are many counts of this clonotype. In DNA form, the CDR3 reads TGTGCCAGCAGCTTAGAAGCCAGGGGGCGGGATGGCTACACCTTC. Its protein product is CASSLEARGRDGYTF. The chain employs TRBV7-2 and TRBJ1-2; TRBD1 aligns across 8 bases. This CDR3 region has 15 residues. V gave up 1 base and J gave up 6 bases; unmatched junction bases: 7. The germline V gene has CDR1 SGHTA and CDR2 FQGNSA.

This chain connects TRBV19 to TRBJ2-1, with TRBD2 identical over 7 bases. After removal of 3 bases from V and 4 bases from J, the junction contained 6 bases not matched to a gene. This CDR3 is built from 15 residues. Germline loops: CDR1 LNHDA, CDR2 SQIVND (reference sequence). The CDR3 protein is CASSMVSSGYNEQFF. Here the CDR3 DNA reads TGTGCCAGTAGTATGGTTTCTAGCGGTTACAATGAGCAGTTCTTC.

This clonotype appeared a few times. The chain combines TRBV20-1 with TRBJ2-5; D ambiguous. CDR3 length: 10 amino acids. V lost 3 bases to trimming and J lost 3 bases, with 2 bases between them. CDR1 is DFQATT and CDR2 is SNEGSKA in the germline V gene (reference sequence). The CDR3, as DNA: TGCAGTGCTAGGGAAGAGACCCAGTACTTC. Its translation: CSAREETQYF.

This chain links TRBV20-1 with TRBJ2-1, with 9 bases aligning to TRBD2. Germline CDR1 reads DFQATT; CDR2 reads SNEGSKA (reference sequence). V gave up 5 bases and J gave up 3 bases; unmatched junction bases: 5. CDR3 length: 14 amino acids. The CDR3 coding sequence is TGCAGTGCTCGAAGCGGGGGGATCTACAATGAGCAGTTCTTC. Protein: CSARSGGIYNEQFF.

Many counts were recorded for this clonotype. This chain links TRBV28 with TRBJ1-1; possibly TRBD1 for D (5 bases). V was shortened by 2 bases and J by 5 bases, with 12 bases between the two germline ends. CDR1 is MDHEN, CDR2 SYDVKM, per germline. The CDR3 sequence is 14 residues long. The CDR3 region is CASSLSQKGTEAFF. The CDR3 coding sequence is TGTGCCAGCAGTTTAAGTCAGAAGGGGACTGAAGCTTTCTTT.

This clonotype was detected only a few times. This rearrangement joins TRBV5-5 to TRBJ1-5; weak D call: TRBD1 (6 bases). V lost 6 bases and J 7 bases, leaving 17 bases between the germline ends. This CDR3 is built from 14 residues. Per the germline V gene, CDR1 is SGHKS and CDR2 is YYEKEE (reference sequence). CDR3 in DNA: TGTGCCAGCACCCTGGGGGGGGGCGGACAGCCCCAGCATTTT. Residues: CASTLGGGGQPQHF.

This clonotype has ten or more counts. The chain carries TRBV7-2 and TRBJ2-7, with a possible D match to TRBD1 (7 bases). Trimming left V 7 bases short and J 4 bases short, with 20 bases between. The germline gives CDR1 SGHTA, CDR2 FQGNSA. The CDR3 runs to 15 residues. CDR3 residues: CASTLLTGAGYEQYF. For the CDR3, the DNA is TGTGCCAGCACCCTACTAACAGGGGCGGGGTACGAGCAGTACTTC.

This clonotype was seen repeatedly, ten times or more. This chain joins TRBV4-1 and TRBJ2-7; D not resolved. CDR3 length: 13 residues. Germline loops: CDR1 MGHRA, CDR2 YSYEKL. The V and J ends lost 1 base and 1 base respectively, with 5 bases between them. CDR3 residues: CASSQAESYEQYF. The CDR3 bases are TGCGCCAGCAGCCAAGCAGAATCCTACGAGCAGTACTTC.

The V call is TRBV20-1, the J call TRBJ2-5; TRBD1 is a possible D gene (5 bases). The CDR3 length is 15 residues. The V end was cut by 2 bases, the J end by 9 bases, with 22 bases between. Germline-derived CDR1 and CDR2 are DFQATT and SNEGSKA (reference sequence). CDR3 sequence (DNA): TGCAGTGCTAGAAAACAGCAGGGATCCAAATGGGCCCAGTACTTC. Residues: CSARKQQGSKWAQYF.

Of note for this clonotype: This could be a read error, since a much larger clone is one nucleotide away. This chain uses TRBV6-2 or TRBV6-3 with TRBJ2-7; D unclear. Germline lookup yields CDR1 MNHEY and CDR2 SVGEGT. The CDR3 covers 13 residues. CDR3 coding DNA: TGTGCCAGCAGTCACTCGTCACCGATCGAGCAGTACTTC. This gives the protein CASSHSSPIEQYF.